This T cell receptor beta chain was captured in a study of cytomegalovirus exposure and HLA in healthy donors. Study outcomes and limitations: According to reports, the classifier identified cytomegalovirus status with high specificity and sensitivity.

This CDR3 region has 16 residues. Germline loops: CDR1 SGDLS, CDR2 YYNGEE. V trimming: 2 bases; J trimming: 5 bases; junction bases outside the gene matches: 13. Notes on this clone: Its specificity is unknown.

The PCR employed 60 Vbeta primers together with 13 Jbeta primers. This table comes from immunoSEQ multiplex PCR, and its TCRdb copy is limited to in-frame clones, with some not included. The table has a few hundred thousand clones, 80% seen once. The sample consisted of PBMCs. This clonotype originated in a girl aged 2-10 years in good health and CMV-seronegative. This chain connects TRBV9 to TRBJ2-7, with TRBD1 identical over 7 bases. The CDR3 is CASSVGFSQGSHEQYF. CDR3 DNA sequence: TGTGCCAGCAGCGTGGGGTTTTCACAGGGGTCCCACGAGCAGTACTTC. The full variable domain, with the rest looked up from reference TRBV9 and TRBJ2-7, is DSGVTQTPKHLITATGQRVTLRCSPRSGDLSVYWYQQSLDQGLQFLIQYYNGEERAKGNILERFSAQQFPDLHSELNLSSLELGDSALYFCASSVGFSQGSHEQYFGPGTRLTVT.